This TCR beta chain comes out of a study of T cells expressing NK-cell markers. About the study: Researchers got TCR beta repertoires out of sorted CD3+CD56+NKG2C+, CD3+CD56+NKG2C- and CD3+CD56-NKG2C+ T cells.

The CDR3 sequence is 12 residues long. Germline V gives CDR1 MRHNA, CDR2 SNTAGT. TCRdb reprocessed the 5' RACE reads, with one entry per CDR3 protein and no DNA. The repertoire table contains approximately 170,000 distinct CDR3 sequences. Sequenced input: blood T cells: a sorted CD56 or NKG2C T cell subset, CD4+ or CD8+ T cells, or bulk PBMC T cells (not recorded which). The chain uses TRBV6-4 and TRBJ2-1; the D call of TRBD1 rests on TCRdb alone, since no DNA is present to check it. This clonotype was sampled from a man aged 18-70 years in good health. CDR3 residues: CASSMTGNEQFF.